This TCR beta chain was observed in a study of blood T cells in healthy people across ages (dated by TCRdb to about 2015). Describing the broader study: Template switching captured roughly one uniquely barcoded TCR beta cDNA molecule per two T cells in model experiments. To avoid experimental bias, donors of different ages were distributed randomly across sequencing lanes. Using the same blood draw, the study looked at two additional independent replicas of 1 million unique cDNA reads for two donors, one aged 18 to 30 and the other aged 80 or older. Age-related changes in TCR beta repertoire diversity were measured in the study by deep sequencing normalized with unique cDNA molecular identifiers. The donors were split into four age groups: young (average roughly 15 years), middle-aged (over 35), aged (approximately 60) and long-lived (under 85). General findings and caveats noted by the study authors: Observed TCR beta diversity per million T cells fell roughly linearly with age, and a significant reduction was already apparent by age approximately 41. Because profiling used bulk unsorted PBMCs, naive and antigen-experienced compartments could not be compared conclusively. Compared with the aged group, more naive CD4+ T cells, fewer expanded clones and increased TCR diversity were shown by the long-lived group, suggesting age selection. Donor CMV infection status was unknown, potentially confounding age-related changes in expanded clonotypes. The percentage of naive T cells measured by flow cytometry correlated strongly with observed TCR beta diversity. Total diversity estimates from one million sequenced T cells were considered lower bounds and underestimates.

Systemically healthy Caucasian individuals from Russia, approximately 39 in total and aged about 6 to 90 years, were included as donors. Each donor gave around 9.9 milliliters of peripheral blood, collected into EDTA-treated Vacutainer tubes. Ficoll-Paque density-gradient centrifugation was used to isolate PBMCs, with at least 7 million per sample. Trizol reagent was used to extract total RNA from the PBMCs, yielding at least 5 micrograms per sample. Naive CD45RAhigh/CD27high T cell percentages were measured by flow cytometry on a PBMC aliquot from every donor. From cysteine to phenylalanine, the CDR3 is 15 amino acids long. The retained sequence is limited to the CDR3, 45 bases, with the frame set at the first base. Compared with germline, V lacks 8 bases and J lacks 1 base; bases without a gene match: 11. CDR1 and CDR2, looked up from the germline V gene, are MNHNS and SASEGT. This clonotype was detected only a few times. The specificity of this receptor is unknown. Per-base qualities were not stored, and no clone one base away is much larger.

Libraries came from 5' RACE. The sample was run on an Illumina HiSeq 2500. The second PCR ran for roughly 7 to 12 cycles and used a J-beta primer mix along with a sample-barcoded 5' primer. Each TCR beta cDNA molecule received a unique molecular identifier from a template-switch 5' adaptor carrying 12 random nucleotides. Each sample yielded at least 3 million CDR3-containing paired-end reads. The Mint cDNA synthesis kit, primed by a TRBC-specific oligonucleotide, was used to synthesize first-strand cDNA from all RNA. Following uracil-DNA glycosylase treatment, a first 18-cycle PCR with universal primers M1SS and BC2_uni_R was performed on all cDNA. The original methods were these. Normalization of each sample was performed by random selection of 1 million high-quality reads, each carrying a distinct molecular identifier. Reads sharing molecular identifiers were discarded rather than binned into consensus sequences. MiTCR, with a Q25 quality threshold and the strictest error-elimination algorithm, was used for CDR3 identification, clonotype clustering and error correction. A nonparametric unseen species model with Euler transformation was used to estimate a lower bound on total TCR beta diversity. In-frame beta chains were kept once TCRdb had trimmed the public reads at Q25 with fastp and called clones with MiXCR. Every entry covers one CDR3 protein and lists the most common genes and DNA from its rows. These V and J calls rely on TCRdb rather than the paper's analysis. The table for this sample lists over 1.5 million distinct CDR3 sequences; about 50% of them were counted only once. Approximately 2.1% of the sample rests with the top ten.

This receptor was obtained from a woman aged 40 to 50 in good health. This chain joins TRBV6-1 to TRBJ2-7, with TRBD1 identical over 7 junction bases. Sequenced: blood. The CDR3 protein: CASGKTGTISYEQYF. The DNA is TGTGCCAGCGGGAAGACAGGGACCATTTCCTACGAGCAGTACTTC.